Sequencing of this T cell receptor (beta chain) was carried out in a study of T and B cells in COVID-19 patients. As for the study in general: Median age was approximately 35 years in the recovered cohort and 67 years in the active-infection cohort.

BIOMED2 TRB-A/B primer pools were used in multiplex TRB PCR. A single record per CDR3 protein comes from TCRdb applying MiXCR to the multiplex PCR reads. The data show approximately 20,000 distinct CDR3 sequences, 29% seen once. Each TRB amplification used about 250-550 ng of genomic DNA from blood. Germline assignment: CDR1 MNHEY and CDR2 SMNVEV (reference sequence). The CDR3 loop spans 12 amino acids. V dropped 6 bases and J dropped 0 bases, with 6 bases sitting between them. Findings and limits, study-wide: Patients with COVID-19 reportedly showed strongly skewed T cell receptor beta variable and joining gene usage.

In this sample, this clonotype turned up a few times. Antigen: not known. The TCR originated in a human donor who had recovered from COVID-19. This chain connects TRBV27 to TRBJ2-7, with D uncertain. Sequenced material: blood. CDR3 coding DNA: TGTGCCAGCAGGACCCTCTCCTACGAGCAGTACTTC. Translating gives CASRTLSYEQYF.